Listed below are T cell receptor beta chains from one sample, sequenced in a study of T cell responses to AZD1222 COVID-19 vaccine. Only in-frame clones appear in the TCRdb table, and some are missing; sequencing was by immunoSEQ multiplex PCR. The sample yields about 150,000 clones, around nine tenths seen once. The sequences come from peripheral blood, collected 28 days after the second AZD1222 dose. The receptors here all came from an adult who received the AZD1222 COVID-19 vaccine. Both conserved end residues are part of each CDR3. The order of the fields is D gene, V gene, clone size, J gene, CDR3 protein, CDR3 DNA. The D gene is left open where the match is weak. The size entry is marked missing in some rows and otherwise reads once, few, many or a size class.

>TRBD2|TRBV3-1/TRBV3-2|.|TRBJ2-1
CASSQDPTSGSSYNEQFF
TGTGCCAGCAGCCAAGACCCGACTAGCGGGAGCTCCTACAATGAGCAGTTCTTC
>.|TRBV9|.|TRBJ1-1
CASSARTGDTEAFF
TGTGCCAGCAGCGCACGGACCGGGGACACTGAAGCTTTCTTT
>.|TRBV27|.|TRBJ1-4
CASQGSLNEKLFF
TGTGCCAGCCAGGGAAGCCTTAATGAAAAACTGTTTTTT
>.|TRBV5-1|.|TRBJ2-3
CASSSFLINTDTQYF
TGCGCCAGCAGCTCTTTCCTGATTAATACAGATACGCAGTATTTT
>TRBD1|TRBV5-1|.|TRBJ2-7
CASSISDRGEQYF
TGCGCCAGCAGCATTAGCGACAGGGGCGAGCAGTACTTC
>.|TRBV30|.|TRBJ1-1
CAWSPAGRNTEAFF
TGTGCCTGGAGTCCCGCCGGGAGGAACACTGAAGCTTTCTTT
>.|TRBV20-1|.|TRBJ1-5
CSASLGIGQPQHF
TGCAGTGCTAGTTTGGGGATTGGACAGCCCCAGCATTTT
>.|TRBV24-1|.|TRBJ1-1
CATSDHDSTEAFF
TGTGCCACCAGTGACCACGACAGCACTGAAGCTTTCTTT
>.|TRBV12-3/TRBV12-4|.|TRBJ2-2
CASSSGSGELFF
TGTGCCAGCAGTTCCGGGTCCGGGGAGCTGTTTTTT
>.|TRBV4-1|.|TRBJ1-1
CASSQDSRGTEAFF
TGCGCCAGCAGCCAAGACAGTAGGGGCACTGAAGCTTTCTTT
>.|TRBV5-6|.|TRBJ2-1
CASSLGNEQFF
TGTGCCAGCAGCTTGGGCAATGAGCAGTTCTTC
>.|TRBV29-1|.|TRBJ2-7
CSVFAGSSYEQYF
TGCAGCGTTTTCGCCGGGAGCTCCTACGAGCAGTACTTC
>.|TRBV5-1|once|TRBJ1-1
CASSLVAMGTEAFF
TGCGCCAGCAGCTTGGTGGCCATGGGCACTGAAGCTTTCTTT
>.|TRBV28|once|TRBJ1-2
CAGSQGSYGYTF
TGTGCCGGTTCACAGGGTTCCTATGGCTACACCTTC
>.|TRBV9|.|TRBJ1-2
CASRVTGSYGYTF
TGTGCCAGCAGAGTAACAGGGAGCTATGGCTACACCTTC
>TRBD2|TRBV5-4|.|TRBJ2-1
CASSLVRAGGYNEQFF
TGTGCCAGCAGCTTAGTTCGAGCGGGAGGGTACAATGAGCAGTTCTTC
>.|TRBV6-1|once|TRBJ1-4
CASSEEGATNEKLFF
TGTGCCAGCAGTGAAGAAGGTGCAACTAATGAAAAACTGTTTTTT
>TRBD2|TRBV7-8|.|TRBJ2-7
CASSPRLAGNTYEQYF
TGTGCCAGCAGCCCGCGACTAGCGGGTAATACCTACGAGCAGTACTTC
>TRBD2|TRBV4-2|.|TRBJ2-7
CASSQFGLESSYEQYF
TGTGCCAGCAGCCAATTCGGACTAGAGAGCTCCTACGAGCAGTACTTC
>TRBD1|TRBV5-1|.|TRBJ1-1
CASSPQGGQMNTEAFF
TGCGCCAGCAGCCCCCAGGGGGGGCAGATGAACACTGAAGCTTTCTTT
>TRBD1|TRBV5-8|.|TRBJ2-2
CASSHRGIGELFF
TGTGCCAGCAGCCACAGGGGGATCGGGGAGCTGTTTTTT
>.|TRBV7-8|.|TRBJ1-1
CASSRRDVPKWNTEAFF
TGTGCCAGCAGCCGCCGGGACGTACCGAAGTGGAACACTGAAGCTTTCTTT
>TRBD1|TRBV4-1|once|TRBJ1-5
CASSQWSTGVGQPQHF
TGCGCCAGCAGCCAATGGTCGACAGGGGTGGGGCAGCCCCAGCATTTT
>.|TRBV28|.|TRBJ2-1
CASSAYNEQFF
TGTGCCAGCAGTGCGTACAATGAGCAGTTCTTC
>.|TRBV7-9|.|TRBJ1-5
CASSFGTGSNQPQHF
TGTGCCAGCAGCTTTGGGACGGGTTCAAATCAGCCCCAGCATTTT
>.|TRBV27|.|TRBJ1-2
CASSLRGSYGYTF
TGTGCCAGCAGTTTACGAGGGTCCTATGGCTACACCTTC
>.|TRBV5-4|.|TRBJ1-2
CASRWDGDYGYTF
TGTGCCAGCAGATGGGACGGCGACTATGGCTACACCTTC
>.|TRBV19|.|TRBJ1-4
CASSILQRNEKLFF
TGTGCCAGTAGTATTCTACAGCGTAATGAAAAACTGTTTTTT
>.|TRBV11-2|.|TRBJ1-1
CASSLEPGPNTEAFF
TGTGCCAGCAGCCTGGAGCCAGGGCCGAACACTGAAGCTTTCTTT
>.|TRBV6-1|.|TRBJ1-5
CASSASWGQNSNQPQHF
TGTGCCAGCAGTGCTTCCTGGGGGCAGAATAGCAATCAGCCCCAGCATTTT